The T cell receptor (beta chain) described here comes from a study of T-cell reconstitution after alpha-beta-depleted transplantation in children. V was trimmed by 2 bases and J by 6 bases, leaving 15 bases between them. CDR1 is ENHRY, CDR2 SYGVKD, per germline. CDR3 size: 15 residues. Unique molecular identifiers tagged the TCRbeta library. TCRdb reprocessed the PCR reads with MiXCR, giving one entry per CDR3 protein. The table shows approximately 1,000,000 distinct CDR3 sequences, with less than 30% occurring only once. The receptor was isolated from a boy under three years old who had a stem cell transplant for SCID, so the T cells may come from the graft donor. This chain connects TRBV10-3 to TRBJ2-3, with TRBD2 as a possible D gene (5 bases). Here the sequenced sample was PBMCs, mostly from graft donor cells, taken 360 days after TCRalphabeta/CD19-depleted stem cell transplant. The CDR3 loop reads CAISEPILGPDTQYF. The CDR3 DNA is TGTGCCATCAGTGAGCCTATACTAGGCCCGGATACGCAGTATTTT.